Listed below are T cell receptor beta chains from one sample, sequenced in a study of blood T cell repertoires in COVID-19. Generated by immunoSEQ multiplex PCR, the TCRdb table keeps only in-frame clones and is missing some. The sample has 200,000 to 300,000 clones; about 87% are singletons. Material: PBMCs or T cells enriched from blood (not recorded which). The receptors shown here come from a woman in her thirties or forties who had been exposed to COVID-19. Each CDR3 is given with its conserved first and last residue. The order of the fields is V gene, J gene, CDR3 protein.

V: TRBV6-5; J: TRBJ2-7; CDR3: CASSMEGAGGSEQYF
V: TRBV5-1; J: TRBJ2-7; CDR3: CASSLESSGGVEFYEQYF
V: TRBV30; J: TRBJ2-5; CDR3: CAWSLGLVKETQYF
V: TRBV7-2; J: TRBJ1-5; CDR3: CASSLSLYRVGQPQHF
V: TRBV4-3; J: TRBJ2-3; CDR3: CASSQGASGRGDTQYF
V: TRBV4-2; J: TRBJ1-1; CDR3: CASSQAPRDMLNTEAFF
V: TRBV9; J: TRBJ1-1; CDR3: CASSAGAVNTEAFF
V: TRBV7-6; J: TRBJ2-1; CDR3: CASSLEAGLGMGEQFF
V: TRBV15; J: TRBJ2-5; CDR3: CATSPGLEETQYF
V: TRBV6-5; J: TRBJ2-1; CDR3: CASSSHGTGVGNEQFF
V: TRBV2; J: TRBJ1-5; CDR3: CASSKDIGGNQPQHF
V: TRBV4-1; J: TRBJ1-4; CDR3: CASSQDRGTNEKLFF
V: TRBV7-2; J: TRBJ1-2; CDR3: CASSPQVLAYGGYTF
V: TRBV6-5; J: TRBJ1-6; CDR3: CASSYSPGMLGSPLHF
V: TRBV28; J: TRBJ1-1; CDR3: CATQNTEAFF
V: TRBV27; J: TRBJ2-7; CDR3: CASSIQQGPYEQYF
V: TRBV9; J: TRBJ2-3; CDR3: CASTPREIAGVGDTQYF
V: TRBV15; J: TRBJ2-2; CDR3: CATSGDSRGELFF
V: TRBV7-2; J: TRBJ2-1; CDR3: CASSIQRGQRYNEQFF
V: TRBV3-1/TRBV3-2; J: TRBJ1-1; CDR3: CASSQGTGLSAFF
V: TRBV4-2; J: TRBJ1-1; CDR3: CASSQETSRMNTEAFF
V: TRBV28; J: TRBJ1-4; CDR3: CASSFRPGGTNEKLFF
V: TRBV5-6; J: TRBJ2-3; CDR3: CASSSYTGTAYTDTQYF
V: TRBV12-3/TRBV12-4; J: TRBJ1-2; CDR3: CASSRTADGYTF
V: TRBV7-9; J: TRBJ2-2; CDR3: CASSSRLAGEGTGELFF
V: TRBV5-1; J: TRBJ1-1; CDR3: CASTPHRGFTEAFF
V: TRBV19; J: TRBJ2-1; CDR3: CASSKGTGGFDEQFF
V: TRBV12-3/TRBV12-4; J: TRBJ2-1; CDR3: CASSFGTRDEQFF
V: TRBV9; J: TRBJ2-3; CDR3: CASSLRTSGGADTQYF
V: TRBV7-2; J: TRBJ1-2; CDR3: CASSLLAYGYTF
V: TRBV21-1; J: TRBJ2-7; CDR3: CASMGQGRFDEQYF
V: TRBV6-6; J: TRBJ1-2; CDR3: CASSYSIRQGGGYTF
V: TRBV15; J: TRBJ2-5; CDR3: CATSRDRGQETQYF
V: TRBV5-1; J: TRBJ1-2; CDR3: CASSVTGERGYGYTF
V: TRBV18; J: TRBJ2-3; CDR3: CASSPWPDTQYF
V: TRBV6-5; J: TRBJ2-3; CDR3: CASSWDRESDTQYF
V: TRBV9; J: TRBJ2-4; CDR3: CASSVAGGNIQYF